These 8 T cell receptor beta chains originate from one sample sequenced in a study of cytomegalovirus exposure and HLA in healthy donors. This PCR relied on a set of 60 Vbeta primers and 13 Jbeta primers. Sequencing used immunoSEQ multiplex PCR; TCRdb keeps in-frame clones, though not all of them. The sample shows tens of thousands of clones, approximately 84% of them seen only once. The sequencing input was PBMCs. These receptors originate from a man aged 45-65 years in good health and CMV-seronegative.

The chain employs TRBV6-1 and TRBJ2-7; tentatively, D is TRBD2 (5 bases). Germline assignment: CDR1 MNHNS and CDR2 SASEGT. This CDR3 spans 12 amino acids. Deletions cut 2 bases from V and 4 bases from J, with 6 bases between. CDR3 loop: CASSERGYEQYF. DNA for the CDR3: TGTGCCAGCAGTGAACGGGGATACGAGCAGTACTTC.

The V call is TRBV11-3, the J call TRBJ2-2, with TRBD2 matching 9 bases. There are 15 residues in the CDR3. J gave up 6 bases and V 3 bases, and 5 bases lay outside the gene matches. Germline V gene sequence: CDR1 SGHNT, CDR2 YENEEA. The CDR3 loop is CASSLLAGIAGELFF. DNA of the CDR3: TGTGCCAGCAGCTTGCTAGCGGGGATAGCCGGGGAGCTGTTTTTT.

This clone was recorded once. J is TRBJ1-1 and V is TRBV13; 8 nucleotides match TRBD1. The CDR3 has 14 residues. The V gene's germline CDR1 is PRHDT and CDR2 FYEKMQ (reference sequence). Trimming took 4 bases from V and 3 from J; bases not matched to a gene: 4. The CDR3 protein is CASSSRTGHTEAFF. DNA of the CDR3: TGTGCCAGCAGCTCCAGGACAGGGCACACTGAAGCTTTCTTT.

This rearrangement joins TRBV7-2 to TRBJ1-4, with 7 nucleotides matching TRBD1. Germline CDR1 is SGHTA and CDR2 is FQGNSA. The CDR3 spans 14 residues. With V trimmed by 5 bases and J by 4 bases, 4 bases remained unmatched. CDR3 in amino acids: CASSRGQLNEKLFF. The CDR3 nucleotides read TGTGCCAGCAGCCGGGGACAGCTTAATGAAAAACTGTTTTTT.

This rearrangement joins TRBV6-1 to TRBJ2-1, with 7 nucleotides matching TRBD2. Per the germline V gene, CDR1 is MNHNS and CDR2 is SASEGT. V gave up 2 bases and J gave up 0 bases; unmatched junction bases: 4. The CDR3 has 16 residues. CDR3 DNA: TGTGCCAGCAGTGAAACCGGGACTATCTCCTACAATGAGCAGTTCTTC. It encodes CASSETGTISYNEQFF.

This clone was seen once. V usage is TRBV5-5 and J usage is TRBJ1-1; 7 bases are shared with TRBD1. The CDR3 covers 14 residues. Per the germline V gene, CDR1 is SGHKS and CDR2 is YYEKEE (reference sequence). Trimming removed 5 bases from V and 0 bases from J; junction bases left unmatched: 4. Here the CDR3 DNA reads TGTGCCAGCAGACCAGGGGGTCTGAACACTGAAGCTTTCTTT. Its protein is CASRPGGLNTEAFF.

The genes are TRBV29-1 and TRBJ1-2; 9 bases are shared with TRBD1. Germline trimming cut 7 bases from V and 4 bases from J; bases unmatched to any gene: 4. The CDR3 has 12 residues. CDR1 SQVTM and CDR2 ANQGSEA come from the germline V gene. The CDR3 DNA follows: TGCAGCGACCAGACAGGGGGCTATGGCTACACCTTC. Protein sequence: CSDQTGGYGYTF.

This chain uses TRBV5-1 with TRBJ2-3, with 8 bases matching TRBD2. Germline trimming cut 4 bases from V and 2 bases from J; bases unmatched to any gene: 15. The germline V gene has CDR1 SGHRS and CDR2 YFSETQ. CDR3 length: 18 residues. This CDR3 is CASSPQWGGGYNTDTQYF. For the CDR3, the DNA is TGCGCCAGCAGCCCCCAGTGGGGCGGGGGGTACAACACAGATACGCAGTATTTT.